Listed below are T cell receptor beta chains from one sample, sequenced in a study of PD-1 blockade in classical Hodgkin lymphoma. The data were produced by immunoSEQ multiplex PCR, yet TCRdb's version contains in-frame clones alone and is incomplete. The sample yields some 96,000 clones, approximately 80% seen once. Source: peripheral blood mononuclear cells (PBMCs), taken before the second cycle of nivolumab. Every receptor here comes from a human donor with classical Hodgkin lymphoma. CDR3s include the opening cysteine and the closing phenylalanine or tryptophan. D genes are given only for firm matches. Some rows have no size entry. The others give once, few or many, or a class for an expanded clone.

J gene,V gene,clone size,D gene,CDR3 protein,CDR3 DNA
TRBJ2-1,TRBV4-1,.,.,CASSPRVVDNEQFF,TGCGCCAGCAGCCCCCGGGTCGTCGACAATGAGCAGTTCTTC
TRBJ2-7,TRBV11-2,.,.,CASSPGPRNEQYF,TGTGCCAGCAGCCCGGGACCTAGGAACGAGCAGTACTTC
TRBJ2-3,TRBV10-3,.,.,CAISATGFADTQYF,TGTGCCATCAGTGCGACGGGCTTTGCGGATACGCAGTATTTT
TRBJ2-3,TRBV13,.,TRBD2,CASSLRAGGASPDTQYF,TGTGCCAGCAGCCTCCGGGCCGGGGGGGCGTCCCCAGATACGCAGTATTTT
TRBJ1-5,TRBV7-8,once,TRBD1,CASSLTGRYQPQHF,TGTGCCAGCAGCTTGACAGGGCGCTACCAGCCCCAGCATTTT
TRBJ2-3,TRBV10-3,.,.,CAISETTTDTQYF,TGTGCCATCAGTGAGACCACCACAGATACGCAGTATTTT
TRBJ2-1,TRBV5-4,.,TRBD1,CASSLGDRGGNNEQFF,TGTGCCAGCAGCTTGGGAGACAGGGGGGGGAACAATGAGCAGTTCTTC
TRBJ1-2,TRBV28,.,.,CASSLGFAWGYTF,TGTGCCAGCAGTTTAGGTTTCGCCTGGGGCTACACCTTC
TRBJ1-2,TRBV5-1,.,.,CASSLAASSSYGYTF,TGCGCCAGCAGCTTGGCCGCATCAAGCAGCTATGGCTACACCTTC
TRBJ2-7,TRBV7-9,.,TRBD2,CASSLATSGSYEQYF,TGTGCCAGCAGCTTAGCGACTAGCGGGAGTTACGAGCAGTACTTC
TRBJ2-3,TRBV5-1,.,.,CASSSTVGAGGDTQYF,TGCGCCAGCAGCTCCACGGTCGGGGCTGGAGGGGATACGCAGTATTTT
TRBJ2-2,TRBV7-2,.,.,CASSSGPRELFF,TGTGCCAGCAGCTCGGGACCCAGGGAGCTGTTTTTT